These 18 T cell receptor beta chains came from one sample sequenced in a study of CD8 T cells in Susac syndrome. RNA was extracted with the RNeasy kit, and a quantity of roughly 0.5 to 1 ug was reverse transcribed using random hexamers. TCRdb redid the calling of the immunoSEQ multiplex PCR reads with MiXCR, one entry per CDR3 protein. This table has 200,000 to 250,000 distinct CDR3 sequences, approximately 94% appearing once. Source material: CD4+ T cells from PBMCs. These receptors all come from a human donor with Susac syndrome.

The chain is built from TRBV12-3 or TRBV12-4 and TRBJ1-5; D might be TRBD1 (5 bases). The germline V and J ends were trimmed by 3 bases and 4 bases, with 10 bases remaining between them. The CDR3 is made up of 14 amino acids. The CDR3 protein is CASSLGPMNQPQHF. In DNA form, the CDR3 reads TGTGCCAGCAGTTTGGGGCCAATGAATCAGCCCCAGCATTTT.

The rearrangement joins TRBV30 to TRBJ2-7; D not certain. Germline lookup yields CDR1 GTSNPN and CDR2 SVGIG (reference sequence). The V gene lost 1 base and the J gene lost 3 bases, with 4 bases spanning the gap. The CDR3 has 11 residues. CDR3 nucleotides: TGTGCCTGGAGTGGGGGCTACGAGCAGTACTTC. Translating gives CAWSGGYEQYF.

The chain employs TRBV29-1 and TRBJ1-2; 7 nucleotides line up with TRBD1. The V gene end was trimmed by 3 bases and the J gene end by 2 bases; junction bases not matched to a gene: 6. The CDR3 sequence is 14 residues long. Germline CDR1 SQVTM, CDR2 ANQGSEA. CDR3 in amino acids: CSVDVTGWNYGYTF. The CDR3 DNA follows: TGCAGCGTTGACGTGACAGGGTGGAACTATGGCTACACCTTC.

Only one count was recorded for this clonotype. The CDR3 DNA sequence: TGTGCCAGCGGGGGGACGGCGTTCTCCTACGAGCAGTACTTC. It translates to CASGGTAFSYEQYF. The chain uses TRBV25-1 and TRBJ2-7, with a possible D match to TRBD2 (6 bases). Germline CDR1 is MGHDK and CDR2 is SYGVNS. Trimming shortened V by 8 bases and J by 0 bases, and 14 bases separated the two germline ends. The CDR3 is 14 amino acids.

This chain joins TRBV5-4 and TRBJ1-1; D ambiguous. Trimming took off 4 bases at V and 1 base at J, with 8 bases between the two ends. This CDR3 contains 13 residues. The germline V gene encodes CDR1 SGHNT and CDR2 YYREEE (reference sequence). CDR3 DNA: TGTGCCAGCAGCAACGACCCGAACACTGAAGCTTTCTTT. Amino acid sequence: CASSNDPNTEAFF.

J is TRBJ2-1 and V is TRBV4-3, with 9 bases that match TRBD1. CDR3 size: 15 residues. Germline CDR1 LGHNA, CDR2 YSLEER. Trimming took 1 base from V and 3 from J; bases not matched to a gene: 1. CDR3 loop: CASSQGDRDYNEQFF. CDR3 DNA: TGCGCCAGCAGCCAAGGGGACAGGGACTACAATGAGCAGTTCTTC.

This clonotype has just one count. The J gene is TRBJ2-1, the V gene TRBV19; unclear D gene. Germline values: CDR1 LNHDA, CDR2 SQIVND (reference sequence). The CDR3 has 13 amino acids. V lost 7 bases, J lost 0 bases, and 7 bases lay in between. CDR3 loop: CASTASSYNEQFF. CDR3 DNA sequence: TGTGCCAGTACAGCGAGCTCCTACAATGAGCAGTTCTTC.

This sequence joins TRBV3-1 and TRBJ2-1; TRBD2 matches at 10 bases. This CDR3 spans 14 amino acids. The V gene's germline CDR1 is LGHDT and CDR2 YNNKEL (reference sequence). With 8 bases clipped from V and 7 bases from J, the junction kept 8 bases outside the gene matches. In DNA, the CDR3 is TGTGCCAGCTTAGCGGGGGGCCAGGGAAATGAGCAGTTCTTC. The encoded protein is CASLAGGQGNEQFF.

The chain joins TRBV19 to TRBJ1-5; a weak D match, TRBD1 (6 bases). CDR3 length: 14 amino acids. Germline V lookup: CDR1 LNHDA, CDR2 SQIVND (reference sequence). V lost 0 bases and J 5 bases, leaving 8 bases between the germline ends. The CDR3 region is CASSIDRTDQPQHF. The CDR3 DNA reads TGTGCCAGTAGTATAGATCGGACAGATCAGCCCCAGCATTTT. Full variable domain (rest looked up from reference TRBV19 and TRBJ1-5): DGGITQSPKYLFRKEGQNVTLSCEQNLNHDAMYWYRQDPGQGLRLIYYSQIVNDFQKGDIAEGYSVSREKKESFPLTVTSAQKNPTAFYLCASSIDRTDQPQHFGDGTRLSIL.

The chain links TRBV9 to TRBJ2-1, with 7 bases fitting TRBD2. This CDR3 comprises 18 residues. V lost 0 bases, J lost 6 bases, and 15 bases stayed unmatched. Germline CDR1 and CDR2: SGDLS and YYNGEE. DNA for the CDR3: TGTGCCAGCAGCGTAGATCCCCTCGGGCGGGGGACCCGCAATGAGCAGTTCTTC. Protein sequence: CASSVDPLGRGTRNEQFF.

The chain carries TRBV28 and TRBJ1-6, with TRBD1 identical over 7 bases. Trimming removed 5 bases from V and 17 bases from J; junction bases left unmatched: 6. This CDR3 contains 11 residues. Germline lookup yields CDR1 MDHEN and CDR2 SYDVKM. The CDR3 DNA follows: TGTGCCAGCAGTCGACAGGGCTTGGTCCACTTT. It translates to CASSRQGLVHF.

The V call is TRBV7-6, the J call TRBJ2-4; D is uncertain. The CDR3 covers 13 residues. Germline CDR1 is SGHVS and CDR2 is FNYEAQ. V was pared by 2 bases and J by 8 bases, with 10 bases between. The CDR3 reads CASSLQGDDIQYF. Written as DNA, the CDR3 is TGTGCCAGCAGCTTACAAGGTGATGACATTCAGTACTTC.

V usage is TRBV3-1 and J usage is TRBJ1-1, with 11 bases aligning to TRBD1. Germline V gives CDR1 LGHDT, CDR2 YNNKEL (reference sequence). There are 16 residues in the CDR3. Unmatched junction bases numbered 7, after V lost 6 bases and J lost 1 base. This CDR3 is CASRVGQGAWNTEAFF. Written as DNA, the CDR3 is TGTGCCAGCAGAGTAGGACAGGGGGCATGGAACACTGAAGCTTTCTTT.

This chain connects TRBV6-1 to TRBJ2-5; D is unclear. The germline V gene encodes CDR1 MNHNS and CDR2 SASEGT. The V and J ends lost 1 base and 1 base respectively, with 4 bases between them. The CDR3 is 13 amino acids. In DNA form, the CDR3 reads TGTGCCAGCAGTGAAGTGGCCCAAGAGACCCAGTACTTC. Protein: CASSEVAQETQYF.

This chain uses TRBV3-1 with TRBJ2-3; 12 bases match TRBD2. Germline trimming cut 0 bases from V and 0 bases from J; bases unmatched to any gene: 7. The CDR3 contains 19 residues. Germline assignment: CDR1 LGHDT and CDR2 YNNKEL (reference sequence). The CDR3 here is CASSQETSGGPTSTDTQYF. CDR3 nucleotide sequence: TGTGCCAGCAGCCAAGAAACTAGCGGGGGGCCGACTAGCACAGATACGCAGTATTTT.

The chain couples TRBV7-2 to TRBJ2-7; tentative D call: TRBD2 (7 bases). The CDR3 has 17 amino acids. The germline V gene has CDR1 SGHTA and CDR2 FQGNSA. V lost 10 bases, J lost 2 bases, and 27 bases lay in between. CDR3 sequence: CATQLRVGGAGAYEQYF. CDR3 coding DNA: TGTGCCACCCAGCTTAGGGTTGGGGGGGCCGGGGCCTACGAGCAGTACTTC.

J is TRBJ2-7 and V is TRBV27; D is possibly TRBD1 (6 bases). The V gene's germline CDR1 is MNHEY and CDR2 SMNVEV (reference sequence). Trimming cost V 2 bases and J 4 bases, with 21 bases left between them. The CDR3 loop spans 17 amino acids. The CDR3: CASSLQGTFLPRYEQYF. As DNA, the CDR3 is TGTGCCAGCAGTTTACAGGGGACGTTTTTGCCCCGATACGAGCAGTACTTC.

This rearrangement joins TRBV15 to TRBJ1-6; 7 bases line up with TRBD1. The CDR3 runs 15 residues. V lost 0 bases to trimming and J lost 10 bases; unmatched junction nucleotides: 6. The V gene's germline CDR1 is LNHNV and CDR2 YYDKDF (reference sequence). Here the CDR3 DNA reads TGTGCCACCAGCAGAGATAGGACAGGCTCCTCACCCCTCCACTTT. Translating it yields CATSRDRTGSSPLHF.